These 27 T cell receptor beta chains came from one sample sequenced in a study of control samples from healthy donors and cancer patients. Sequencing used immunoSEQ multiplex PCR; TCRdb keeps in-frame clones, though not all of them. The sample lists 130,000 or so clones, roughly 94% occurring once. The material sequenced was blood. Receptors originate from a middle-aged man in good health.

V and J are TRBV7-2 and TRBJ2-7; TRBD2 agrees at 9 bases. CDR1 is SGHTA and CDR2 is FQGNSA in the germline V gene. The V gene end was trimmed by 0 bases and the J gene end by 3 bases; junction bases not matched to a gene: 3. CDR3 size: 15 residues. The CDR3 sequence: CASSLAAGGHYEQYF. The CDR3 DNA sequence: TGTGCCAGCAGCTTAGCAGCGGGGGGACACTACGAGCAGTACTTC. The full variable domain, rest sourced from reference TRBV7-2 and TRBJ2-7, is GAGVSQSPSNKVTEKGKDVELRCDPISGHTALYWYRQSLGQGLEFLIYFQGNSAPDKSGLPSDRFSAERTGGSVSTLTIQRTQQEDSAVYLCASSLAAGGHYEQYFGPGTRLTVT.

This clone has just a few counts. This rearrangement joins TRBV28 to TRBJ2-5, with D possibly being TRBD1 (7 bases). The CDR3 totals 14 residues. V was shortened by 6 bases and J by 2 bases, with 13 bases between the two germline ends. The germline V gene encodes CDR1 MDHEN and CDR2 SYDVKM. In DNA form, the CDR3 reads TGTGCCAGCAGAGAGCAGGGGGGTCAAGAGACCCAGTACTTC. This codes for CASREQGGQETQYF.

V and J are TRBV24-1 and TRBJ2-2, with D possibly matching TRBD1 (6 bases). The CDR3 is 16 amino acids. Germline V gene lookup returns CDR1 KGHDR and CDR2 SFDVKD. V lost 4 bases to trimming and J lost 1 base, with 12 bases between them. CDR3 in amino acids: CATSEFGGQNTGELFF. The DNA of the CDR3 is TGTGCCACCAGTGAATTTGGGGGACAGAACACCGGGGAGCTGTTTTTT.

This chain joins TRBV24-1 and TRBJ1-3; D is undetermined. The CDR3 extends over 15 amino acids. CDR1 KGHDR and CDR2 SFDVKD come from the germline V gene. Trimming took off 3 bases at V and 0 bases at J, with 8 bases between the two ends. The CDR3 loop is CATSDGWTSGNTIYF. CDR3 sequence (DNA): TGTGCCACCAGTGATGGCTGGACCTCTGGAAACACCATATATTTT.

This clone came up once. The chain has TRBV5-6 and TRBJ1-2, with TRBD1 as a possible D gene (6 bases). The V end was cut by 0 bases, the J end by 3 bases, with 15 bases between. The CDR3 consists of 16 residues. The germline gives CDR1 SGHDT, CDR2 YYEEEE. CDR3 coding DNA: TGTGCCAGCAGCTTGGACGGGGGGCGCATTTACTATGGCTACACCTTC. It encodes CASSLDGGRIYYGYTF.

The V call is TRBV6-4, the J call TRBJ1-6; no reliable D call. Germline V CDR1 and CDR2: MRHNA, SNTAGT. V was trimmed by 4 bases and J by 6 bases, leaving 7 bases between them. The CDR3 covers 13 residues. Written as DNA, the CDR3 is TGTGCCAGCAGTGGTCAGATTAATTCACCCCTCCACTTT. Translation gives CASSGQINSPLHF.

The J gene is TRBJ1-2, the V gene TRBV5-6; D is ambiguous. The CDR3 spans 15 residues. V was pared by 0 bases and J by 5 bases, with 14 bases between. Germline CDR1 SGHDT, CDR2 YYEEEE. The CDR3 sequence: CASSLEAAFSYGYTF. DNA for the CDR3: TGTGCCAGCAGCTTGGAGGCAGCCTTTTCATATGGCTACACCTTC.

The rearrangement uses TRBV25-1 and TRBJ2-7; D may be TRBD1 (6 bases). The CDR3 sequence is 13 residues long. CDR1 and CDR2 from the germline V gene are MGHDK and SYGVNS. The V end lost 9 bases, the J end lost 5 bases, and 17 bases lay between the germline ends. CDR3 amino acids: CASSRGRGNEQYF. The DNA of the CDR3 is TGTGCCAGTTCCAGGGGTAGAGGAAACGAGCAGTACTTC.

In this sample, this clone turned up once. The rearrangement links TRBV9 to TRBJ2-7, with 8 bases that match TRBD2. After removal of 3 bases from V and 2 bases from J, the junction contained 1 base not matched to a gene. Germline loops: CDR1 SGDLS, CDR2 YYNGEE. CDR3 length equals 13 residues. The CDR3 sequence: CASSAGGPYEQYF. The DNA for the CDR3 is TGTGCCAGCAGCGCGGGGGGGCCCTACGAGCAGTACTTC.

The V and J genes are TRBV7-2 and TRBJ2-7, with D hard to call. Germline V CDR1 and CDR2: SGHTA, FQGNSA. The V gene lost 0 bases and the J gene lost 5 bases, with 11 bases spanning the gap. This CDR3 has 14 amino acids. The CDR3: CASSLAPGPHEQYF. CDR3 sequence (DNA): TGTGCCAGCAGCTTAGCGCCAGGTCCCCACGAGCAGTACTTC.

The chain carries TRBV7-8 and TRBJ1-4; 9 bases align to TRBD1. Germline assignment: CDR1 SGHVS and CDR2 FQNEAQ. Unmatched junction bases numbered 8, after V lost 5 bases and J lost 7 bases. This CDR3 contains 15 residues. CDR3 sequence: CASSPRTGVSEKLFF. In DNA, the CDR3 is TGTGCCAGCAGCCCGCGGACAGGGGTTAGTGAAAAACTGTTTTTT.

V is TRBV9 and J is TRBJ1-1; D ambiguous. Trimming stripped 3 bases from V and 0 bases from J, with 12 bases between. The CDR3 extends over 15 amino acids. CDR1 is SGDLS and CDR2 is YYNGEE in the germline V gene. CDR3 sequence reads: CASSGDTSMNTEAFF. The CDR3 DNA is TGTGCCAGCAGCGGCGACACATCTATGAACACTGAAGCTTTCTTT.

The chain links TRBV11-2 to TRBJ2-1; 9 bases are shared with TRBD1. Germline trimming cut 9 bases from V and 9 bases from J; bases unmatched to any gene: 18. Germline loops: CDR1 SGHAT, CDR2 FQNNGV. The CDR3 has 16 amino acids. Here the CDR3 reads CASRPGQGGPPAEQFF. In DNA form, the CDR3 reads TGTGCCAGTAGACCGGGACAGGGTGGTCCTCCTGCTGAGCAGTTCTTC.

The chain has TRBV27 and TRBJ2-7; 9 bases match TRBD1. The germline CDR1 and CDR2 sequences are MNHEY and SMNVEV (reference sequence). This CDR3 spans 13 amino acids. The J segment lost 2 bases and the V segment lost 6 bases, leaving 2 bases of the junction unmatched. CDR3 loop: CASRRTGAYEQYF. In DNA, the CDR3 is TGTGCCAGCAGAAGGACAGGGGCCTACGAGCAGTACTTC.

The CDR3 DNA follows: TGTGCCAGCAGCGGTACAGGGGGGGAGACCCAGTACTTC. This translates into CASSGTGGETQYF. V and J are TRBV9 and TRBJ2-5; 8 nucleotides match TRBD1. The CDR3 has 13 residues. Germline V gene sequence: CDR1 SGDLS, CDR2 YYNGEE. With 3 bases clipped from V and 5 bases from J, the junction kept 3 bases outside the gene matches.

The chain recombines TRBV11-2 with TRBJ2-5; unclear D gene. CDR1 and CDR2 (germline): SGHAT, FQNNGV. The CDR3 is 15 residues long. V was shortened by 5 bases and J by 4 bases, with 17 bases between the two germline ends. The CDR3 region has the DNA TGTGCCAGCAGCCCAGAATTCCAGACGAGAGAGACCCAGTACTTC. Protein: CASSPEFQTRETQYF.

This chain uses TRBV28 with TRBJ1-4; a weak D match, TRBD1 (5 bases). V lost 3 bases, J lost 6 bases, and 14 bases lay in between. The CDR3 totals 15 residues. Germline V lookup: CDR1 MDHEN, CDR2 SYDVKM. CDR3: CASSFTQGFDEKLFF. The CDR3 nucleotides are TGTGCCAGCAGTTTCACTCAGGGATTCGATGAAAAACTGTTTTTT. Full variable domain (rest looked up from reference TRBV28 and TRBJ1-4): DVKVTQSSRYLVKRTGEKVFLECVQDMDHENMFWYRQDPGLGLRLIYFSYDVKMKEKGDIPEGYSVSREKKERFSLILESASTNQTSMYLCASSFTQGFDEKLFFGSGTQLSVL.

The rearrangement uses TRBV2 and TRBJ2-2; TRBD2 matches 10 bases. This CDR3 contains 15 residues. Germline CDR1 and CDR2: SNHLY and FYNNEI. J was trimmed by 4 bases and V by 6 bases; bases with no gene match: 5. The CDR3: CASRGTSAVTGELFF. The CDR3 DNA reads TGTGCCAGCAGGGGGACTAGCGCCGTCACCGGGGAGCTGTTTTTT.

J is TRBJ1-5 and V is TRBV6-2 or TRBV6-3, with no clear D. V dropped 5 bases and J dropped 3 bases, with 8 bases sitting between them. The CDR3 covers 13 residues. Germline V gene lookup returns CDR1 MNHEY and CDR2 SVGEGT. The CDR3 DNA is TGTGCCAGCAGTGATTGGGCCAATCAGCCCCAGCATTTT. Translated, it gives CASSDWANQPQHF.

The chain is built from TRBV7-2 and TRBJ2-3, with a possible D match to TRBD2 (6 bases). The CDR3 has 16 amino acids. Germline CDR1 and CDR2: SGHTA and FQGNSA. V was clipped by 3 bases and J by 0 bases, with 13 bases between them. The CDR3 DNA reads as TGTGCCAGCAGCTTGTTCTGGGGGACTAGCACAGATACGCAGTATTTT. It translates to CASSLFWGTSTDTQYF.

This chain uses TRBV30 with TRBJ1-2; D is unclear. Trimming pared 0 bases from V and 2 bases from J, leaving 7 bases between. This CDR3 spans 13 amino acids. Per germline, CDR1 GTSNPN and CDR2 SVGIG (reference sequence). The CDR3 nucleotides are TGTGCCTGGAGTGTACGTCAGAACTATGGCTACACCTTC. Translation: CAWSVRQNYGYTF.

With regard to this clone: The same CDR3 is also encoded by other DNA sequences in this sample. The chain recombines TRBV9 with TRBJ1-1; tentative D call: TRBD1 (5 bases). The CDR3 loop spans 16 amino acids. CDR1 and CDR2 from the germline V gene are SGDLS and YYNGEE. V lost 0 bases and J lost 4, with 16 bases in between. The CDR3 loop is CASSVVGGSAATEAFF. The CDR3 DNA reads as TGTGCCAGCAGCGTAGTGGGGGGAAGCGCTGCCACTGAAGCTTTCTTT.

This sequence joins TRBV11-2 and TRBJ1-2; D possibly corresponds to TRBD1 (5 bases). This CDR3 contains 14 residues. The germline CDR1 and CDR2 sequences are SGHAT and FQNNGV. The V end lost 6 bases, the J end lost 4 bases, and 15 bases lay between the germline ends. The CDR3 is CASRLPGGRYGYTF. The CDR3 nucleotides read TGTGCCAGCAGACTTCCGGGGGGTCGCTATGGCTACACCTTC.

The chain combines TRBV5-6 with TRBJ2-7; D not resolved. V was cut by 1 base and J by 0 bases, with 8 bases left in between. The V gene's germline CDR1 is SGHDT and CDR2 YYEEEE. The CDR3 has 14 residues. The CDR3 loop is CASSLRAISYEQYF. The CDR3, as DNA: TGTGCCAGCAGCTTGAGGGCCATCTCCTACGAGCAGTACTTC.

The rearrangement uses TRBV6-5 and TRBJ2-3, with D possibly being TRBD2 (6 bases). The germline V gene encodes CDR1 MNHEY and CDR2 SVGAGI. Trimming removed 6 bases at V and 4 bases at J, with 14 bases between. The CDR3 loop spans 14 amino acids. DNA for the CDR3: TGTGCCAGCAGCCACGGAGGAGGGGCAGATACGCAGTATTTT. Its protein product is CASSHGGGADTQYF.

The J gene is TRBJ1-1, the V gene TRBV19; weak D call: TRBD1 (5 bases). The CDR3 is made up of 14 amino acids. Germline assignment: CDR1 LNHDA and CDR2 SQIVND (reference sequence). Trimming cost V 4 bases and J 2 bases, with 11 bases left between them. CDR3 protein: CASSNGHLNTEAFF. In DNA form, the CDR3 reads TGTGCCAGTAGTAACGGACACCTTAACACTGAAGCTTTCTTT.

The rearrangement links TRBV5-1 to TRBJ1-1; D ambiguous. V was clipped by 2 bases and J by 0 bases, with 8 bases between them. CDR1 is SGHRS, CDR2 YFSETQ, per germline. This CDR3 spans 14 amino acids. The DNA of the CDR3 is TGCGCCAGCAGCTTTGGGAACCTGAACACTGAAGCTTTCTTT. This translates into CASSFGNLNTEAFF.